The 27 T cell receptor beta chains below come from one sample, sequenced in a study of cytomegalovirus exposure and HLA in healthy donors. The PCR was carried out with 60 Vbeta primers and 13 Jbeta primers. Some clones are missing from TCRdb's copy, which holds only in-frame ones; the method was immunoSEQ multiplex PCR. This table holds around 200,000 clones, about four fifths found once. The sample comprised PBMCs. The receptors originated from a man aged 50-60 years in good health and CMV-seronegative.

The DNA for the CDR3 is TGTGCCAGCAGCCAAGTGGACACCCTAGAGCAGTACTTC. This codes for CASSQVDTLEQYF. The chain joins TRBV4-2 to TRBJ2-5; a weak D match, TRBD1 (5 bases). This CDR3 spans 13 amino acids. Between the trimmed V and J ends, which lost 1 base and 11 bases, there was a span of 14 bases. Germline assignment: CDR1 LGHNA and CDR2 YNFKEQ.

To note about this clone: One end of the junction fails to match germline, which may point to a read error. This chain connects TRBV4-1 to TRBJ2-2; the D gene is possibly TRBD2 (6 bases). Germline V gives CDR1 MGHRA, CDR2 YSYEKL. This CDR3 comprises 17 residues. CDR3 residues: CASSQALGDSNIGELFF. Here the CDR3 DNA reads TGCGCCAGCAGCCAAGCCCTTGGGGACTCCAACATCGGGGAGCTGTTTTTT.

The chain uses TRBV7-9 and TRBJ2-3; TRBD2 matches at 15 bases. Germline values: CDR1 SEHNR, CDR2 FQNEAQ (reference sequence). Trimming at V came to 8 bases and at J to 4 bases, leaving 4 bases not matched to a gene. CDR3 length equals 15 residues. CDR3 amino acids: CASGRTSGGADTQYF. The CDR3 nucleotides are TGTGCCAGCGGAAGGACTAGCGGGGGGGCAGATACGCAGTATTTT.

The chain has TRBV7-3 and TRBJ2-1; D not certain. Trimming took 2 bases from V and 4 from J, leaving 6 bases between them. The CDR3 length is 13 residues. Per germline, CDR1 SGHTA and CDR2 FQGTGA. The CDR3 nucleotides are TGTGCCAGCAGCTTACAGATATACAATGAGCAGTTCTTC. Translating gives CASSLQIYNEQFF.

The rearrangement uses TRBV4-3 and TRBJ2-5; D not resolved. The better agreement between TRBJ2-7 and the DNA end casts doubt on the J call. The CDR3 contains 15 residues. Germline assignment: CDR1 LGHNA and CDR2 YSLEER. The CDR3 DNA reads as TGCGCCAGCAGCCAAGATCTTGACATTTCCTACGAGCAGTACTTC. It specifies CASSQDLDISYEQYF.

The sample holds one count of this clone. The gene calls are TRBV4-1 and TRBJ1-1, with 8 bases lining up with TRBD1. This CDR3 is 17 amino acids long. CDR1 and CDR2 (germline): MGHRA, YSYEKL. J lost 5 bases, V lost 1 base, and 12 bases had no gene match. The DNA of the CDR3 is TGCGCCAGCAGCCAAGTACCACAGGGGGGGGGTGAGACTGAAGCTTTCTTT. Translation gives CASSQVPQGGGETEAFF.

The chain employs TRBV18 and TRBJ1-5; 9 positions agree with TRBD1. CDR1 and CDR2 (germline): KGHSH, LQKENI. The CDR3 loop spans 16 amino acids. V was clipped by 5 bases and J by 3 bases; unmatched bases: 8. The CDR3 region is CASSTFGQGTNQPQHF. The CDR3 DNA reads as TGTGCCAGCTCAACCTTCGGACAGGGGACCAATCAGCCCCAGCATTTT.

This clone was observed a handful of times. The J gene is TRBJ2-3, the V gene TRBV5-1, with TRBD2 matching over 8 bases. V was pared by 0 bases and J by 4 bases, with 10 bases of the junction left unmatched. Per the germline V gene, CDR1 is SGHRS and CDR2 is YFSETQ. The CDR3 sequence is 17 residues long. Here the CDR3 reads CASSLAPGPGGPDTQYF. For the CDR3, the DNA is TGCGCCAGCAGCTTGGCCCCCGGGCCGGGGGGGCCAGATACGCAGTATTTT.

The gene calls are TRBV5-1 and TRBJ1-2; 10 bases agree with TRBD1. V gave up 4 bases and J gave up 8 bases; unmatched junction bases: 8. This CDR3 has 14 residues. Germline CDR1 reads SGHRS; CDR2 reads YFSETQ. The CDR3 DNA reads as TGCGCCAGCAGCCGGGACAGGGGAGGGCACGGCTACACCTTC. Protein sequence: CASSRDRGGHGYTF.

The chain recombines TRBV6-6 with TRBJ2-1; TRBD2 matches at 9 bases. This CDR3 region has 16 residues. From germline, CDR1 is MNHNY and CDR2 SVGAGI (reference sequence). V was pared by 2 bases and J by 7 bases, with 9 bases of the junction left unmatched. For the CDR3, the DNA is TGTGCCAGCAGTTACCCTCCTCGGCGGGGGGGAAATGAGCAGTTCTTC. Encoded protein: CASSYPPRRGGNEQFF.

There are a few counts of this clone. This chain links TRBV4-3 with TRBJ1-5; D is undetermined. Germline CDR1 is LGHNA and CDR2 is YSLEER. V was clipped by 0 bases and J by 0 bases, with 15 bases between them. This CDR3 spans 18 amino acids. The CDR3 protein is CASSQDLSGFYSNQPQHF. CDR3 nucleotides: TGCGCCAGCAGCCAAGATTTATCGGGTTTCTATAGCAATCAGCCCCAGCATTTT.

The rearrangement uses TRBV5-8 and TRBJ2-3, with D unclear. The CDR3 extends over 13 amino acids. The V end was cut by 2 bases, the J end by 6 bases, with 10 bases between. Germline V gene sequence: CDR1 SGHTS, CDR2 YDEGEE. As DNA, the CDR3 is TGTGCCAGCAGCTTTTCCGGTGTGGATACGCAGTATTTT. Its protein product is CASSFSGVDTQYF.

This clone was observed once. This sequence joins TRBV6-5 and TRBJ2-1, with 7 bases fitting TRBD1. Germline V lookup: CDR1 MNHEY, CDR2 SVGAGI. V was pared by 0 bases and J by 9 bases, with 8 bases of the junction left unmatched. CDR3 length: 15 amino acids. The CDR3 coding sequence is TGTGCCAGCAGTTACTCTCGGCAGGGGGACGGTGAGCAGTTCTTC. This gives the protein CASSYSRQGDGEQFF.

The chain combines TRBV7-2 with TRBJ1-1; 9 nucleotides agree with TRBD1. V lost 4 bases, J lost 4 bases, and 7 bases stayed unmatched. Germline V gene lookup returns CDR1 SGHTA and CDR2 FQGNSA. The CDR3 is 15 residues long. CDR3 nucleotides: TGTGCCAGCAGCTCTACAGGGGGCGCGAGCACTGAAGCTTTCTTT. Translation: CASSSTGGASTEAFF.

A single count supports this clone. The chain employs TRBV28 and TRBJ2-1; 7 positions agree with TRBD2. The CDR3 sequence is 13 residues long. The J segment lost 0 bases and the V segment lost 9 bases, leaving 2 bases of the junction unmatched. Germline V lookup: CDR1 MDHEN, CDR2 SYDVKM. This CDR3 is CASTGGSYNEQFF. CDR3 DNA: TGTGCCAGTACGGGAGGCTCCTACAATGAGCAGTTCTTC.

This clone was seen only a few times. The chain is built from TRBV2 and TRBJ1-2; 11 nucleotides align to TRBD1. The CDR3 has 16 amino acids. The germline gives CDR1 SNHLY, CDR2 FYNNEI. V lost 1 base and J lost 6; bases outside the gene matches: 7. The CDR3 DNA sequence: TGTGCCAGCAGTGAAGGAGTCGGGACAGGGGGTCATGGCTACACCTTC. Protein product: CASSEGVGTGGHGYTF.

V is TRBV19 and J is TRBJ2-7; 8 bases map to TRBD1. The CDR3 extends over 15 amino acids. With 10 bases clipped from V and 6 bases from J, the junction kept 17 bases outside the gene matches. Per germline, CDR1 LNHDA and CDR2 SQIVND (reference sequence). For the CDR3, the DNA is TGTGCCACCCATCCTGGGACAGGTGGATTTGGCGAGCAGTACTTC. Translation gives CATHPGTGGFGEQYF.

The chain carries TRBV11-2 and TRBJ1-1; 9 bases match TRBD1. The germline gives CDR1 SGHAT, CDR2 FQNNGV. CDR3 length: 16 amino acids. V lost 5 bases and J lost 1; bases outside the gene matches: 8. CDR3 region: CASSANRGQGNTEAFF. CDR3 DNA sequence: TGTGCCAGCAGCGCCAACAGGGGGCAAGGGAACACTGAAGCTTTCTTT.

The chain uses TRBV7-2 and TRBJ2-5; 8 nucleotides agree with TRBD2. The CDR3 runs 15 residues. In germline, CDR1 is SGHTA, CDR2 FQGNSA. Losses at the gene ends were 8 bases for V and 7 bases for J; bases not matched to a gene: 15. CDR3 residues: CASGPGPGGRGTQYF. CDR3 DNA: TGTGCCAGCGGCCCAGGGCCGGGAGGGCGGGGGACCCAGTACTTC.

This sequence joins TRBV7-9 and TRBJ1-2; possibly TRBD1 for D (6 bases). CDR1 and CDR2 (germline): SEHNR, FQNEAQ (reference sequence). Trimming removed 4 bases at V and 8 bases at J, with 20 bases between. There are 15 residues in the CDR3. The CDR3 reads CASSSWRGGGGGYTF. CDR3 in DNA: TGTGCCAGCAGCTCCTGGAGGGGGGGCGGAGGGGGCTACACCTTC.

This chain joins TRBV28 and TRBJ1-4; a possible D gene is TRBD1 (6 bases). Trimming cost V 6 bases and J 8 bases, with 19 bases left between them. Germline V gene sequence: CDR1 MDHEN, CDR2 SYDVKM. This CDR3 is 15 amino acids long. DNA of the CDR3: TGTGCCAGCAGCACTATCCAGGGGTTGGAAGAAAAACTGTTTTTT. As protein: CASSTIQGLEEKLFF.

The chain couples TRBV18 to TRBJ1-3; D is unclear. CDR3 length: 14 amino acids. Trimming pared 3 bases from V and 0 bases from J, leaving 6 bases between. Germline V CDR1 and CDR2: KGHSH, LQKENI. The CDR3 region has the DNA TGTGCCAGCTCACCTAACGGCTCTGGAAACACCATATATTTT. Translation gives CASSPNGSGNTIYF.

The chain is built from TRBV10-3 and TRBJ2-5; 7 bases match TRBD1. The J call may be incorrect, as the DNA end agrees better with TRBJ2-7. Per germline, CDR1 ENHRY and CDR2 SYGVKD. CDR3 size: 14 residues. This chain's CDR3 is CAISDGTVTYEQYF. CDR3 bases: TGTGCCATCAGTGATGGGACAGTTACCTACGAGCAGTACTTC.

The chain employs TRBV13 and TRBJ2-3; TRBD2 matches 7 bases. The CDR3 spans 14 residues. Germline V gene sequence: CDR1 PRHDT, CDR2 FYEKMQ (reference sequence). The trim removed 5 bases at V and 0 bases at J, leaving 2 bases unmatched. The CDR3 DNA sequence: TGTGCCAGCAGCCAGCGGGACAGCACAGATACGCAGTATTTT. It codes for CASSQRDSTDTQYF.

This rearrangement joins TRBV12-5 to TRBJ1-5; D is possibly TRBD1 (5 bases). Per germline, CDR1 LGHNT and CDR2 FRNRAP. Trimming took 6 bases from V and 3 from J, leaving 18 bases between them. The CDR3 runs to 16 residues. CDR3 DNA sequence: TGTGCTAGTGGCCCCCACGGGGGGGGGACCAATCAGCCCCAGCATTTT. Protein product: CASGPHGGGTNQPQHF.

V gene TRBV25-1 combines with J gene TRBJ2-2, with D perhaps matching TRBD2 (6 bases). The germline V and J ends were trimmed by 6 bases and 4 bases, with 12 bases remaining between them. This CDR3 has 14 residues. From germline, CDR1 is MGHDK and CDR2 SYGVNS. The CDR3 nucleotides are TGTGCCAGCAGCGAGCGGGCGGTCACCGGGGAGCTGTTTTTT. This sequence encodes CASSERAVTGELFF.

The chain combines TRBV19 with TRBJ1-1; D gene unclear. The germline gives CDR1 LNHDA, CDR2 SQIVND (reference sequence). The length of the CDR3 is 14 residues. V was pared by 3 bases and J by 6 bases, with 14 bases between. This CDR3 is CASSIGVGGAEAFF. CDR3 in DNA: TGTGCCAGTAGTATTGGGGTCGGAGGCGCTGAAGCTTTCTTT.